These 7 T cell receptor beta chains originate from one sample sequenced in a study of OX40 agonist ivuxolimab in advanced cancers. Only in-frame clones appear in the TCRdb table, and some are missing; sequencing was by immunoSEQ multiplex PCR. The profile shows tens of thousands of clones, 70% to 85% of them singletons. Sequenced here: CD4+ or CD8+ T cells sorted from blood, sampled in a trial of the OX40 agonist ivuxolimab. These TCRs come from an adult with an advanced solid tumor such as melanoma, head and neck, liver or kidney cancer.

The rearrangement uses TRBV6-5 and TRBJ1-2, with a weak D call TRBD1 (5 bases). Germline V gene lookup returns CDR1 MNHEY and CDR2 SVGAGI. Trimming shortened V by 6 bases and J by 7 bases, and 15 bases separated the two germline ends. The CDR3 length is 13 residues. As DNA, the CDR3 is TGTGCCAGCAGCAAAGTAACCGGGACTGGCTACACCTTC. Translating gives CASSKVTGTGYTF.

The CDR3 DNA reads as TGTGCCAGCAGTTTACGGCCAGGGGCAAGCAATTCACCCCTCCACTTT. The encoded protein is CASSLRPGASNSPLHF. The chain recombines TRBV27 with TRBJ1-6, with D possibly TRBD1 on 6 matching bases. The V and J ends lost 2 bases and 7 bases respectively, with 15 bases between them. The CDR3 has 16 residues. Germline V gene sequence: CDR1 MNHEY, CDR2 SMNVEV (reference sequence).

This chain connects TRBV19 to TRBJ1-1; 7 bases align to TRBD1. Germline assignment: CDR1 LNHDA and CDR2 SQIVND (reference sequence). CDR3 length equals 14 residues. Trimming removed 7 bases from V and 0 bases from J; junction bases left unmatched: 5. CDR3 bases: TGTGCCAGTACCCGGACAGGAATGAACACTGAAGCTTTCTTT. Its protein is CASTRTGMNTEAFF.

This rearrangement joins TRBV10-2 to TRBJ2-3; no firm D call. The CDR3 has 14 residues. The V and J ends lost 6 bases and 4 bases respectively, with 14 bases between them. Germline V CDR1 and CDR2: WSHSY, SAAADI. CDR3 sequence reads: CASRRSLGSDTQYF. Here the CDR3 DNA reads TGCGCCAGCAGGAGAAGCCTAGGGTCAGATACGCAGTATTTT.

The chain recombines TRBV28 with TRBJ1-4, with 10 nucleotides matching TRBD1. The CDR3 consists of 15 residues. With V trimmed by 5 bases and J by 5 bases, 5 bases remained unmatched. CDR1 is MDHEN, CDR2 SYDVKM, per germline. CDR3 nucleotide sequence: TGTGCCAGCAGTGTCCCGGGACAGGGGAATGAAAAACTGTTTTTT. Its protein is CASSVPGQGNEKLFF.

The chain joins TRBV10-1 to TRBJ2-1; 14 nucleotides match TRBD2. With V trimmed by 4 bases and J by 8 bases, 10 bases remained unmatched. CDR1 is WNHNN, CDR2 SYGVQD, per germline (reference sequence). This CDR3 is 17 amino acids long. This chain's CDR3 is CASSGPGTSGGLHEQFF. The CDR3 nucleotides read TGCGCCAGCAGTGGCCCCGGGACTAGCGGGGGCCTCCATGAGCAGTTCTTC.

The chain is built from TRBV6-5 and TRBJ1-3; tentative D call: TRBD1 (6 bases). The V end was cut by 5 bases, the J end by 7 bases, with 12 bases between. From germline, CDR1 is MNHEY and CDR2 SVGAGI. The CDR3 loop spans 13 amino acids. DNA for the CDR3: TGTGCCAGCAGTCAACGGACAGCTAACACCATATATTTT. Protein: CASSQRTANTIYF.